The source of this T cell receptor beta chain is a study of cytomegalovirus exposure and HLA in healthy donors. PCR primers comprised 60 Vbeta and 13 Jbeta primers. Generated by immunoSEQ multiplex PCR, the TCRdb table keeps only in-frame clones and is missing some. The sample has under 150,000 clones; roughly 86% are singletons. Germline CDR1 is SGHAT and CDR2 is FQNNGV. The CDR3 loop spans 15 amino acids. J was trimmed by 7 bases and V by 5 bases; bases with no gene match: 9. This clone was counted between two and nine times. Healthy people donating bone marrow made up the donors. The source of this sequence is a man aged 18 to 30 in good health and CMV-seronegative. The chain uses TRBV11-2 and TRBJ2-7; 12 positions match TRBD2. The sample comprised PBMCs. Written as DNA, the CDR3 is TGTGCCAGCAGCCAGGTGCTAGCGGGGGGGCGGGAGCAGTACTTC. This sequence encodes CASSQVLAGGREQYF.